This T cell receptor (beta chain) derives from a study of T cells after yellow fever vaccination. General study results and limits: A minor fraction of clonotypes spanned both CD4 and CD8 compartments. The bulk population could contribute abundant contaminating clonotypes to FACS-sorted repertoires. Weaker, the secondary response had a peak occurring faster, on day 5 versus 15. Reappearance after the booster was seen for most primary-vaccination clones, at 96% CD4 and 88% CD8.

This CDR3 has 17 amino acids. V was pared by 7 bases and J by 7 bases, with 28 bases between. About this clonotype: Its target is unknown.

TCRdb re-called the 5' RACE reads with MiXCR, one entry per CDR3 protein. This sample yields about 400,000 distinct CDR3 sequences, of which about 9.9% are seen a single time; less than 20% belongs to the top ten. The receptor was isolated from a man in his late teens or twenties who received the YFV17D yellow fever vaccine. This specimen was PBMCs, taken on the day of the first yellow fever vaccination. The V and J genes are TRBV12-3 or TRBV12-4 and TRBJ1-1, with D maybe TRBD1 (6 bases). The CDR3, as DNA: TGTGCCAGCAAGGGGACCGATTGGGCAGGGGAAGGTATTGAAGCTTTCTTT. This sequence encodes CASKGTDWAGEGIEAFF.